These T cell receptor beta chains were read from a single sample in a study of Graves' ophthalmopathy and Graves' hyperthyroidism. Each CDR3 protein is one row after TCRdb ran MiXCR on the multiplex PCR reads. This table holds around 1.1 million distinct CDR3 sequences, less than 45% found once. Sequenced sample: peripheral blood or thyroid tissue (not recorded which). The origin of the receptors is an adult man with Graves' hyperthyroidism. CDR3s include the opening cysteine and the closing phenylalanine or tryptophan. The D gene is left open where the match is weak. Some rows have no size entry. The others give once, few or many, or a class for an expanded clone.

j_gene: TRBJ1-5; v_gene: TRBV7-9; abundance: many; d_gene: -; CDR3nt: TGTGCCAGTAGTCTGGACAGTAGCAATCAGCCCCAGCATTTT; CDR3aa: CASSLDSSNQPQHF
j_gene: TRBJ2-5; v_gene: TRBV29-1; abundance: -; d_gene: -; CDR3nt: TGCAGTTACAGCCGGCAAGAGACCCAGTACTTC; CDR3aa: CSYSRQETQYF
j_gene: TRBJ2-7; v_gene: TRBV19; abundance: few; d_gene: -; CDR3nt: TGTGCCTGGACTGGACAGAGCAACTACGAGCAGTACTTC; CDR3aa: CAWTGQSNYEQYF
j_gene: TRBJ2-3; v_gene: TRBV7-9; abundance: -; d_gene: TRBD2; CDR3nt: TGTGCCAGCAGCCCCGGGACTAGCGGGTCTGATACGCAGTATTTT; CDR3aa: CASSPGTSGSDTQYF
j_gene: TRBJ1-5; v_gene: TRBV4-3; abundance: few; d_gene: -; CDR3nt: TGCGCCAGCAGCCAAGACTGGGGGAGACGGCAGCCCCAGCATTTT; CDR3aa: CASSQDWGRRQPQHF
j_gene: TRBJ1-2; v_gene: TRBV10-3; abundance: few; d_gene: TRBD1; CDR3nt: TGTGCCATCAGTGCGGCAGGGGGACCCCTCTATGGCTACACCTTC; CDR3aa: CAISAAGGPLYGYTF
j_gene: TRBJ1-5; v_gene: TRBV5-8; abundance: many; d_gene: -; CDR3nt: TGTGCCAGCAGCTTTGCTCAGCCCCAGCATTTT; CDR3aa: CASSFAQPQHF
j_gene: TRBJ2-7; v_gene: TRBV20-1; abundance: many; d_gene: TRBD2; CDR3nt: TGCAGTGCTCGGACTAGCGGGATATACTACGAGCAGTACTTC; CDR3aa: CSARTSGIYYEQYF
j_gene: TRBJ1-4; v_gene: TRBV7-9; abundance: -; d_gene: -; CDR3nt: TGTGCCAGCAGCTCTTATGATGCGATGGGTGAAAAACTGTTTTTT; CDR3aa: CASSSYDAMGEKLFF
j_gene: TRBJ1-1; v_gene: TRBV20-1; abundance: many; d_gene: TRBD1; CDR3nt: TGCAGTGCACAGGGGCAGGAGAACACTGAAGCTTTCTTT; CDR3aa: CSAQGQENTEAFF
j_gene: TRBJ2-5; v_gene: TRBV4-3; abundance: many; d_gene: -; CDR3nt: TGCGCCAGCAGCCAAGATAGGTGGGACCGAGAGACCCAGTACTTC; CDR3aa: CASSQDRWDRETQYF
j_gene: TRBJ2-5; v_gene: TRBV7-9; abundance: -; d_gene: -; CDR3nt: TGTGCCAGCAGGCCAGGGGATTTTGTGGGGACCCAGTACTTC; CDR3aa: CASRPGDFVGTQYF
j_gene: TRBJ1-1; v_gene: TRBV7-2; abundance: -; d_gene: -; CDR3nt: TGTGCCAGCAGCCAAGATACGAAGGACACTGAAGCTTTCTTT; CDR3aa: CASSQDTKDTEAFF
j_gene: TRBJ1-2; v_gene: TRBV7-2; abundance: many; d_gene: TRBD1; CDR3nt: TGTGCCAGCAGCTCGGGACAGATAAGCTATGGCTACACCTTC; CDR3aa: CASSSGQISYGYTF
j_gene: TRBJ2-2; v_gene: TRBV24-1; abundance: few; d_gene: -; CDR3nt: TGTGCCACCAGTGATTTCCGGGGGCGACAGGGCAAGCGGAGGAACACCGGGGAGCTGTTTTTT; CDR3aa: CATSDFRGRQGKRRNTGELFF
j_gene: TRBJ2-7; v_gene: TRBV7-9; abundance: many; d_gene: -; CDR3nt: TGTGCCAGCACTCGAGACAACTCCTACGAGCAGTACTTC; CDR3aa: CASTRDNSYEQYF
j_gene: TRBJ2-7; v_gene: TRBV29-1; abundance: many; d_gene: TRBD1; CDR3nt: TGCAGCGTTGTCTGGGACAGGGGGATCTACGAGCAGTACTTC; CDR3aa: CSVVWDRGIYEQYF
j_gene: TRBJ2-5; v_gene: TRBV2; abundance: -; d_gene: -; CDR3nt: TGTGCCAGCAGCTTCTCCCGCGGGGGCAGACAAGAGACCCAGTACTTC; CDR3aa: CASSFSRGGRQETQYF
j_gene: TRBJ1-6; v_gene: TRBV7-2; abundance: -; d_gene: TRBD1; CDR3nt: TGTGCCAGCAGTCGGACAGGGGAGATTAGAACCCTCCACTTT; CDR3aa: CASSRTGEIRTLHF
j_gene: TRBJ1-5; v_gene: TRBV10-3; abundance: -; d_gene: -; CDR3nt: TGTGCCAGCAGCGATAGAGGGTCCGATCAGCCCCAGCATTTT; CDR3aa: CASSDRGSDQPQHF
j_gene: TRBJ2-5; v_gene: TRBV9; abundance: few; d_gene: TRBD2; CDR3nt: TGTGCCAGCAACCCTAGCGGGGCTACCCAAGAGACCCAGTACTTC; CDR3aa: CASNPSGATQETQYF
j_gene: TRBJ1-2; v_gene: TRBV15; abundance: many; d_gene: -; CDR3nt: TGTGCCACCAGCAGAGGACCCGAGCGGGGCTACACCTTC; CDR3aa: CATSRGPERGYTF
j_gene: TRBJ2-7; v_gene: TRBV20-1; abundance: once; d_gene: TRBD2; CDR3nt: TGCAGTCCGTCAAGACTAGCGGGAATAAACGAGCAGTACTTC; CDR3aa: CSPSRLAGINEQYF
j_gene: TRBJ2-7; v_gene: TRBV10-3; abundance: -; d_gene: TRBD1; CDR3nt: TGTGCCATCAGTGACCATGACAGGGTAGAGGGCGAGCAGTACTTC; CDR3aa: CAISDHDRVEGEQYF
j_gene: TRBJ2-5; v_gene: TRBV7-8; abundance: once; d_gene: TRBD1; CDR3nt: TGTGCCAGCAGCCAGGGACAGGGGCGATTGCGAGAGACCCAGTACTTC; CDR3aa: CASSQGQGRLRETQYF
j_gene: TRBJ1-4; v_gene: TRBV20-1; abundance: many; d_gene: -; CDR3nt: TGCTCCGCTACGGCGATAAATTTGGGCGAAAAACTGTTTTTT; CDR3aa: CSATAINLGEKLFF
j_gene: TRBJ2-7; v_gene: TRBV5-1; abundance: few; d_gene: -; CDR3nt: TGCGCCAGCAGTAAAACTGCGGGACCATCTATCTACGAGCAGTACTTC; CDR3aa: CASSKTAGPSIYEQYF
j_gene: TRBJ2-3; v_gene: TRBV29-1; abundance: -; d_gene: TRBD2; CDR3nt: TGCAGCGTCGAAGGACTAGCGGGCACAGATACGCAGTATTTT; CDR3aa: CSVEGLAGTDTQYF
j_gene: TRBJ1-2; v_gene: TRBV10-3; abundance: many; d_gene: TRBD1; CDR3nt: TGTGCCATCAGTGAAACAGGGGTCCAGGTCTATGGCTACACCTTC; CDR3aa: CAISETGVQVYGYTF
j_gene: TRBJ1-1; v_gene: TRBV28; abundance: -; d_gene: -; CDR3nt: TGTGCCAGCAGTTCAGCGGACAGTATGAACACTGAAGCTTTCTTT; CDR3aa: CASSSADSMNTEAFF
j_gene: TRBJ2-5; v_gene: TRBV12-3/TRBV12-4; abundance: few; d_gene: -; CDR3nt: TGTGCCAGCAGTTCTACCCCCAGACCCTACGTGCGGGAGACCCAGTACTTC; CDR3aa: CASSSTPRPYVRETQYF
j_gene: TRBJ1-6; v_gene: TRBV10-1; abundance: -; d_gene: -; CDR3nt: TGCGCCAGCAGTGAGTCAGGGGGACCGTCACCCCTCCACTTT; CDR3aa: CASSESGGPSPLHF
j_gene: TRBJ2-7; v_gene: TRBV9; abundance: many; d_gene: -; CDR3nt: TGTGCCAGCAGCGTATATCAGTCCGCTAGAATGTACGAGCAGTACTTC; CDR3aa: CASSVYQSARMYEQYF
j_gene: TRBJ1-1; v_gene: TRBV2; abundance: many; d_gene: -; CDR3nt: TGTGCCAGCAGTGAGGTAGTAGGGGTCACTGAAGCTTTCTTT; CDR3aa: CASSEVVGVTEAFF
j_gene: TRBJ2-5; v_gene: TRBV19; abundance: many; d_gene: -; CDR3nt: TGTGCCAGCCGGGACCTTGGAGAGACCCAGTACTTC; CDR3aa: CASRDLGETQYF
j_gene: TRBJ2-2; v_gene: TRBV7-3; abundance: few; d_gene: TRBD2; CDR3nt: TGTGCCAGCAGTCCAGGCCTAGCGGCAAGCACCGGGGAGCTGTTTTTT; CDR3aa: CASSPGLAASTGELFF
j_gene: TRBJ1-2; v_gene: TRBV15; abundance: -; d_gene: -; CDR3nt: TGTGCCACCAGCAGTGGCGGGGGTCCTGGCTACACCTTC; CDR3aa: CATSSGGGPGYTF
j_gene: TRBJ1-2; v_gene: TRBV20-1; abundance: -; d_gene: -; CDR3nt: TGCAGTGCTAGACGGAACTATGGCTACACCTTC; CDR3aa: CSARRNYGYTF
j_gene: TRBJ1-1; v_gene: TRBV4-1; abundance: -; d_gene: TRBD1; CDR3nt: TGCGCCAGCAGTGAGCCCAGGGGGCATGGCACTGAAGCTTTCTTT; CDR3aa: CASSEPRGHGTEAFF
j_gene: TRBJ2-7; v_gene: TRBV19; abundance: many; d_gene: TRBD1; CDR3nt: TGTGCCAGTAGGACGGGACAGGGGGTATACGAGCAGTACTTC; CDR3aa: CASRTGQGVYEQYF
j_gene: TRBJ2-5; v_gene: TRBV6-6; abundance: -; d_gene: -; CDR3nt: TGTGCCAGCAACGACGAGGGGTACCAAGAGACCCAGTACTTC; CDR3aa: CASNDEGYQETQYF
j_gene: TRBJ2-5; v_gene: TRBV2; abundance: -; d_gene: -; CDR3nt: TGTGCCAGCAGTGAACTGGGGGCGACCCAGTACTTC; CDR3aa: CASSELGATQYF
j_gene: TRBJ2-2; v_gene: TRBV24-1; abundance: -; d_gene: -; CDR3nt: TGTGCCACCCGCACGGCTGGTGGTAACGGGGAGCTGTTTTTT; CDR3aa: CATRTAGGNGELFF
j_gene: TRBJ1-1; v_gene: TRBV29-1; abundance: once; d_gene: -; CDR3nt: TGCAGCGTTGTGGGGGGGGCTTTCTTT; CDR3aa: CSVVGGAFF
j_gene: TRBJ2-7; v_gene: TRBV5-6; abundance: -; d_gene: -; CDR3nt: TGTGCCAGCAGCTTGATGGTAGTTTCCTACGAGCAGTACTTC; CDR3aa: CASSLMVVSYEQYF
j_gene: TRBJ1-5; v_gene: TRBV19; abundance: many; d_gene: -; CDR3nt: TGTGCCAGTACCAACAGCGTTACCAATCAGCCCCAGCATTTT; CDR3aa: CASTNSVTNQPQHF
j_gene: TRBJ2-5; v_gene: TRBV5-8; abundance: few; d_gene: -; CDR3nt: TGTGCCAGCAGCCCCGGGTGGGGCGATGAGACCCAGTACTTC; CDR3aa: CASSPGWGDETQYF
j_gene: TRBJ2-5; v_gene: TRBV7-2; abundance: many; d_gene: -; CDR3nt: TGTGCCAGCAGCTTAGTTGACGAAGAGACCCAGTACTTC; CDR3aa: CASSLVDEETQYF
j_gene: TRBJ2-7; v_gene: TRBV11-2; abundance: once; d_gene: -; CDR3nt: TGTGCCAGCAGCTTAGATCCGGCTAGCGCCGGCGACGAGCAGTACTTC; CDR3aa: CASSLDPASAGDEQYF
j_gene: TRBJ1-5; v_gene: TRBV12-3/TRBV12-4; abundance: many; d_gene: TRBD1; CDR3nt: TGTGCCAGCAGTAATACAGGGGTATACCAGCCCCAGCATTTT; CDR3aa: CASSNTGVYQPQHF